This T cell receptor beta chain appears in the sequencing data of a study of blood T cell repertoires in COVID-19. At the level of the study: Samples came from the United States, Italy and Spain, spanning acute and convalescent COVID-19. PBMCs, B-cell-depleted T cells, or T cells provided the cDNA or gDNA that made up the material.

Produced via immunoSEQ multiplex PCR; TCRdb's table is partial and in-frame only. The top ten hold roughly two fifths of the sample, which has some 74,000 clones, 65% to 90% seen once. CDR1 is LGHDT and CDR2 is YNNKEL in the germline V gene (reference sequence). Trimming took 4 bases from V and 4 from J; bases not matched to a gene: 6. The CDR3 totals 15 residues. V and J are TRBV3-1 (or the pseudogene TRBV3-2) and TRBJ2-3, with TRBD2 identical over 9 bases. The TCR sequence derives from an elderly man with acute or convalescent COVID-19. The sequenced sample consisted of peripheral blood. The CDR3 reads CASSLSAGGPDTQYF. In DNA form, the CDR3 reads TGTGCCAGCAGCCTTTCGGCGGGGGGGCCAGATACGCAGTATTTT.